This TCR beta chain was identified in a study of blood T cells in healthy people across ages. This clonotype was recorded many times. Its antigen is undetermined. The second PCR ran roughly 6 to 11 cycles with a sample-barcoded 5' primer and J-beta primers. TCRdb ran MiXCR on the 5' RACE reads and lists one entry per CDR3 protein. The table includes 1.5 million to 2 million distinct CDR3 sequences, 25% to 30% detected once. The CDR3 length is 13 residues. The V end lost 0 bases, the J end lost 11 bases, and 14 bases lay between the germline ends. Germline lookup yields CDR1 SQVTM and CDR2 ANQGSEA. Study results and caveats: A roughly linear age-dependent decrease characterized TCR beta diversity per million T cells. Long-lived donors had more naive CD4+ cells and higher diversity than aged donors. Expanded clonotype shifts may have been confounded, as the donors had an unknown CMV status.

The chain couples TRBV29-1 to TRBJ2-4; tentatively, D is TRBD1 or TRBD2 (5 bases each). The sequencing sample was made of blood. This TCR was sampled from a woman in her 30s in good health. This CDR3 is CSVEDRGSGLQYF. The CDR3, as DNA: TGCAGCGTTGAAGATCGAGGTTCGGGACTTCAGTACTTC. Drawing the rest from reference TRBV29-1 and TRBJ2-4, the complete variable domain is SAVISQKPSRDICQRGTSLTIQCQVDSQVTMMFWYRQQPGQSLTLIATANQGSEATYESGFVIDKFPISRPNLTFSTLTVSNMSPEDSSIYLCSVEDRGSGLQYFGAGTRLSVL.